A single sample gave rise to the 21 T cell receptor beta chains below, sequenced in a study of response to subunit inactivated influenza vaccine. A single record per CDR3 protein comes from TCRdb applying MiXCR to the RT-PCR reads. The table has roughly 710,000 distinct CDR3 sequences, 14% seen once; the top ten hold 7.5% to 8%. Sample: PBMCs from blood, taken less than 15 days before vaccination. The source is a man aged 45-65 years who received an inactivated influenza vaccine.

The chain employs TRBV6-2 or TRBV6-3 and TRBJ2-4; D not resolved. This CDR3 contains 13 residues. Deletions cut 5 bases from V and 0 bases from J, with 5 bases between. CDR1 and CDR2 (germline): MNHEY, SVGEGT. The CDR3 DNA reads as TGTGCCAGCAGTCCCCAAGCCAAAAACATTCAGTACTTC. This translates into CASSPQAKNIQYF.

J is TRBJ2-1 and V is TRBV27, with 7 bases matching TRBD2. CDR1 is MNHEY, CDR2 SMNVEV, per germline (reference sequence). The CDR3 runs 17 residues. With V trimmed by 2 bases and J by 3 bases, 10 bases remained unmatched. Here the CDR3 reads CASSLGSGISLYNEQFF. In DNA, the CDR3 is TGTGCCAGCAGTTTAGGAAGCGGGATATCACTCTACAATGAGCAGTTCTTC.

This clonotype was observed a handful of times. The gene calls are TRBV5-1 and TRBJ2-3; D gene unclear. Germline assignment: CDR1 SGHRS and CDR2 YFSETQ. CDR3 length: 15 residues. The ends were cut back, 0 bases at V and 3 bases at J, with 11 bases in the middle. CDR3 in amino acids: CASSLGVRPTDTQYF. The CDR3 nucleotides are TGCGCCAGCAGCTTGGGAGTCAGGCCGACAGATACGCAGTATTTT.

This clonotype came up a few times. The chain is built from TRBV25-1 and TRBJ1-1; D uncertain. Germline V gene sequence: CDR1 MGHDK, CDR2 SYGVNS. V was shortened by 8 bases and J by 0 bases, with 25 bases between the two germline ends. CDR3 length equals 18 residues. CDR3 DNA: TGTGCCAGCCACACTTACTCGGACGGCCTTTTCATGAACACTGAAGCTTTCTTT. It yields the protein CASHTYSDGLFMNTEAFF.

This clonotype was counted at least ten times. CDR3 nucleotides: TGTGCCAGCAGTATCCGGGACAGAAACAATGAGCAGTTCTTC. The encoded protein is CASSIRDRNNEQFF. This rearrangement joins TRBV6-1 to TRBJ2-1; 7 bases agree with TRBD1. The length of the CDR3 is 14 residues. Germline-derived CDR1 and CDR2 are MNHNS and SASEGT. With V trimmed by 5 bases and J by 5 bases, 6 bases remained unmatched.

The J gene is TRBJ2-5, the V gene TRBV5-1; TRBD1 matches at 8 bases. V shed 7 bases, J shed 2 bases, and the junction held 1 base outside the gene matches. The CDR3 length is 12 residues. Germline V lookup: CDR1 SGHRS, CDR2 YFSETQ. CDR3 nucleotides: TGCGCCAGCCGACAGGGGCAAGAGACCCAGTACTTC. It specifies CASRQGQETQYF.

The CDR3 DNA reads as TGTGCCAGCAGCGCTGGGACGGTAAACTATGGCTACACCTTC. Its protein product is CASSAGTVNYGYTF. The J gene is TRBJ1-2, the V gene TRBV5-5; TRBD1 is a possible D gene (5 bases). The CDR3 has 14 residues. From germline, CDR1 is SGHKS and CDR2 YYEKEE (reference sequence). V was pared by 4 bases and J by 2 bases, with 12 bases between.

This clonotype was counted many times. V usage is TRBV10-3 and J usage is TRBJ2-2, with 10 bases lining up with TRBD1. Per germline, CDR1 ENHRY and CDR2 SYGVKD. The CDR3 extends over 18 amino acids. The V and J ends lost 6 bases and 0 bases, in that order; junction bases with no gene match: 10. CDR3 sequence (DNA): TGTGCCATCAGGAGGACAGGGGGGAATCTTGCGAACACCGGGGAGCTGTTTTTT. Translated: CAIRRTGGNLANTGELFF.

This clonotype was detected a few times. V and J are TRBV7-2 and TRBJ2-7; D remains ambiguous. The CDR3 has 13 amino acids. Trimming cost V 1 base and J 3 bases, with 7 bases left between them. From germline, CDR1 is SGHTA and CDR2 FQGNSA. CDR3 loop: CASSLDPIYEQYF. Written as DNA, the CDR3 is TGTGCCAGCAGCTTAGATCCCATCTACGAGCAGTACTTC. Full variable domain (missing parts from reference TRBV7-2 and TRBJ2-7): GAGVSQSPSNKVTEKGKDVELRCDPISGHTALYWYRQSLGQGLEFLIYFQGNSAPDKSGLPSDRFSAERTGGSVSTLTIQRTQQEDSAVYLCASSLDPIYEQYFGPGTRLTVT.

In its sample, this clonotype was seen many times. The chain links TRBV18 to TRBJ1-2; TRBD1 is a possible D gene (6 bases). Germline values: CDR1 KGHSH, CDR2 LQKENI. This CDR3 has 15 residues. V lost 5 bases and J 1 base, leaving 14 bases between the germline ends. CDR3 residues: CASSTTGLNNYGYTF. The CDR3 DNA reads TGTGCCAGCTCAACCACAGGGCTCAATAACTATGGCTACACCTTC.

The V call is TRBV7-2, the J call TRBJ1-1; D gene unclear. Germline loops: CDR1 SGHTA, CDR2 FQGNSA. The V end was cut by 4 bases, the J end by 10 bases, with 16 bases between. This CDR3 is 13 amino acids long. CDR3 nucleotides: TGTGCCAGCAGCTCAGACCGGCGCGGGATAGCTTTCTTT. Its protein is CASSSDRRGIAFF. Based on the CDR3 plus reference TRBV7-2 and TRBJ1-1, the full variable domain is GAGVSQSPSNKVTEKGKDVELRCDPISGHTALYWYRQSLGQGLEFLIYFQGNSAPDKSGLPSDRFSAERTGGSVSTLTIQRTQQEDSAVYLCASSSDRRGIAFFGQGTRLTVV.

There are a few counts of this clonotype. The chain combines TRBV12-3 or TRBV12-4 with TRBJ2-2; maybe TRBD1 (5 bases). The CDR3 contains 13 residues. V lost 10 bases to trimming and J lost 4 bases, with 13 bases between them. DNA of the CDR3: TGTGCCACCCAATACAGGATCACCGGGGAGCTGTTTTTT. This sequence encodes CATQYRITGELFF.

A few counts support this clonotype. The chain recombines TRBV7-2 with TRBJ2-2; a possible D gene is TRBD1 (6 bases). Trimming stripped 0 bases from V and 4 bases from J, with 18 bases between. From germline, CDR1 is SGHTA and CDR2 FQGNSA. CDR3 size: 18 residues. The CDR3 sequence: CASSLASMRGFGTGELFF. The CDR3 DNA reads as TGTGCCAGCAGCTTAGCTAGTATGAGGGGGTTCGGCACCGGGGAGCTGTTTTTT.

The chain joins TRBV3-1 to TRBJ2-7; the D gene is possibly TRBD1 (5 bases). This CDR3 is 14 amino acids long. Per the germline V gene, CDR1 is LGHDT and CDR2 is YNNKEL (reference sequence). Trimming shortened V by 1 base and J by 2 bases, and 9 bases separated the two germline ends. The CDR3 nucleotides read TGTGCCAGCAGCCAAGGGACAAGAGCCTACGAGCAGTACTTC. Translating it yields CASSQGTRAYEQYF.

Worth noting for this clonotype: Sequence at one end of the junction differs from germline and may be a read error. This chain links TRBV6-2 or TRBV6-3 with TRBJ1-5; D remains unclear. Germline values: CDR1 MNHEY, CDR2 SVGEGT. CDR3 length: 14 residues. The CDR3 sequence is CASSYSRVNQPQHF. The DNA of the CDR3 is TGTGCCAGCAGCTACTCCCGGGTTAATCAGCCCCAGCATTTT.

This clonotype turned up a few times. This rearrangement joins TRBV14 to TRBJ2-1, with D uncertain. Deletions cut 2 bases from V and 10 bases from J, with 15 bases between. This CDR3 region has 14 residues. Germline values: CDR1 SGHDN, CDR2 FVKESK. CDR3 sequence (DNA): TGTGCCAGCAGCCAATGGACGGTATTGGGGGAGCAGTTCTTC. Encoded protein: CASSQWTVLGEQFF.

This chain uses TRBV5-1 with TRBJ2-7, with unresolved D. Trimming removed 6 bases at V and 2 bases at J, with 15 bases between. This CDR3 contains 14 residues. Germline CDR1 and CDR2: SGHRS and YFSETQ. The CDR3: CASKLKDGTYEQYF. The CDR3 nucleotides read TGCGCCAGCAAGCTCAAGGACGGAACCTACGAGCAGTACTTC.

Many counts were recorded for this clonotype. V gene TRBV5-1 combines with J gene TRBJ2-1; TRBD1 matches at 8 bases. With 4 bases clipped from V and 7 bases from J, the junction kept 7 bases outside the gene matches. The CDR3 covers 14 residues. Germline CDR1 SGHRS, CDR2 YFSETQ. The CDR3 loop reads CASSHDRGGNEQFF. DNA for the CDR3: TGCGCCAGCAGCCACGACAGGGGAGGTAATGAGCAGTTCTTC.

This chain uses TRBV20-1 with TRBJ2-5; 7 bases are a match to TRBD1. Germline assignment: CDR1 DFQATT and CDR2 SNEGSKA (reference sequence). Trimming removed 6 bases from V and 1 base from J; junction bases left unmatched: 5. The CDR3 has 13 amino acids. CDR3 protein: CSARQGPQETQYF. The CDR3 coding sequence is TGCAGTGCCAGACAGGGACCCCAAGAGACCCAGTACTTC.

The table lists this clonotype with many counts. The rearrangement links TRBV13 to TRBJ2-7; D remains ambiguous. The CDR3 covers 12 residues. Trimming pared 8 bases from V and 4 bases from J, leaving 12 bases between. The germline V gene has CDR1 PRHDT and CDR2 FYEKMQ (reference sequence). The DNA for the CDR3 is TGTGCCAGCGGAAAGGGCCTATACGAGCAGTACTTC. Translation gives CASGKGLYEQYF.

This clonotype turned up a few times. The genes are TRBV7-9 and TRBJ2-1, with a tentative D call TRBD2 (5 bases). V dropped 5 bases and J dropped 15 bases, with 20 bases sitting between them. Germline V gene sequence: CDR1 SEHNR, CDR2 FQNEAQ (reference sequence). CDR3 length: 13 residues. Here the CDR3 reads CASSRTGIFISFF. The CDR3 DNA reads TGTGCCAGCAGCCGGACGGGAATCTTTATTTCGTTCTTC. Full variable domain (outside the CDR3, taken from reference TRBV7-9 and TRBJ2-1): DTGVSQNPRHKITKRGQNVTFRCDPISEHNRLYWYRQTLGQGPEFLTYFQNEAQLEKSRLLSDRFSAERPKGSFSTLEIQRTEQGDSAMYLCASSRTGIFISFFGPGTRLTVL.